These 29 T cell receptor beta chains share one sample of origin, sequenced in a study of blood T cell repertoires in COVID-19 (dated by TCRdb to 2020 to 2021). The library was prepared using the immunoSEQ multiplex PCR assay. This immuneACCESS table, as held by TCRdb, lists in-frame sequences with V and J called but not all clones. Of the missing ones, under half trace to an unresolved V gene in checked studies; the others have no known cause. Present in this sample are around 140,000 clones, roughly 80% of which were seen just once. The ten largest clonotypes hold 3.5% of the sample. The sample taken for sequencing was peripheral blood. The receptors were sampled from a man between 70 and 80 years old who had recovered from COVID-19.

This clone was seen more than once but under ten times. This chain joins TRBV15 and TRBJ1-1; 7 nucleotides agree with TRBD1. Germline CDR1 LNHNV, CDR2 YYDKDF (reference sequence). V gave up 4 bases and J gave up 4 bases; unmatched junction bases: 9. The CDR3 covers 15 residues. This CDR3 is CATSKDRAGITEAFF. CDR3 sequence (DNA): TGTGCCACCAGCAAAGACAGGGCGGGAATCACTGAAGCTTTCTTT.

This clone appeared once. The chain carries TRBV5-4 and TRBJ2-3, with TRBD2 matching over 8 bases. This CDR3 has 13 amino acids. Germline V lookup: CDR1 SGHNT, CDR2 YYREEE (reference sequence). The trim removed 2 bases at V and 10 bases at J, leaving 6 bases unmatched. The CDR3 sequence: CASSLIGSGAQYF. For the CDR3, the DNA is TGTGCCAGCAGCTTAATAGGTAGCGGGGCGCAGTATTTT.

V gene TRBV5-1 combines with J gene TRBJ2-7; 10 nucleotides align to TRBD1. J was trimmed by 2 bases and V by 4 bases; bases with no gene match: 9. Germline CDR1 reads SGHRS; CDR2 reads YFSETQ. The CDR3 consists of 16 residues. CDR3 DNA sequence: TGCGCCAGCAGCGGAGCCGGGACAGGGGATCCCTACGAGCAGTACTTC. Translated: CASSGAGTGDPYEQYF.

The rearrangement uses TRBV9 and TRBJ1-2; 9 bases are shared with TRBD1. Germline V CDR1 and CDR2: SGDLS, YYNGEE. After removal of 4 bases from V and 5 bases from J, the junction contained 6 bases not matched to a gene. The CDR3 contains 14 residues. In DNA form, the CDR3 reads TGTGCCAGCAGCTCGGAGGACAGGGGTTATGGCTACACCTTC. It yields the protein CASSSEDRGYGYTF.

The chain recombines TRBV11-3 with TRBJ2-7, with D hard to call. V was trimmed by 2 bases and J by 2 bases, leaving 7 bases between them. The germline V gene has CDR1 SGHNT and CDR2 YENEEA. The CDR3 has 13 amino acids. CDR3 nucleotide sequence: TGTGCCAGCAGCTTAAAAGGAGCCTACGAGCAGTACTTC. It is translated as CASSLKGAYEQYF.

The rearrangement joins TRBV2 to TRBJ2-7, with TRBD2 matching over 8 bases. Germline CDR1 SNHLY, CDR2 FYNNEI. The CDR3 consists of 14 residues. V was clipped by 3 bases and J by 5 bases; unmatched bases: 6. The CDR3 is CASSDGLAGHEQYF. CDR3 nucleotides: TGTGCCAGCAGTGACGGGCTAGCGGGCCACGAGCAGTACTTC.

The V gene is TRBV15, the J gene TRBJ2-7; D might be TRBD1 (6 bases). The CDR3 has 14 residues. The V end lost 5 bases, the J end lost 7 bases, and 18 bases lay between the germline ends. In germline, CDR1 is LNHNV, CDR2 YYDKDF (reference sequence). The CDR3 spells CATSAGTTAGEQYF. CDR3 sequence (DNA): TGTGCCACCAGCGCAGGGACAACCGCAGGGGAGCAGTACTTC.

The gene calls are TRBV30 and TRBJ2-7; 9 bases are a match to TRBD1. The V gene end was trimmed by 6 bases and the J gene end by 6 bases; junction bases not matched to a gene: 18. This CDR3 is 16 amino acids long. Germline lookup yields CDR1 GTSNPN and CDR2 SVGIG (reference sequence). The CDR3 DNA follows: TGTGCCTGCACTACCGCAGGGGGACAGGGTAACTCCGAGCAGTACTTC. It translates to CACTTAGGQGNSEQYF.

V and J are TRBV5-4 and TRBJ1-1; 9 bases are shared with TRBD1. Germline CDR1 reads SGHNT; CDR2 reads YYREEE (reference sequence). V was clipped by 4 bases and J by 5 bases; unmatched bases: 6. The CDR3 is 14 amino acids. CDR3 in amino acids: CASSPRDRDTEAFF. In DNA form, the CDR3 reads TGTGCCAGCAGCCCCCGGGACAGGGATACTGAAGCTTTCTTT.

The chain joins TRBV7-6 to TRBJ2-1, with 8 bases identical to TRBD1. CDR3 length equals 15 residues. Losses at the gene ends were 1 base for V and 5 bases for J; bases not matched to a gene: 4. Germline lookup yields CDR1 SGHVS and CDR2 FNYEAQ. The CDR3 sequence is CASSLDVGQDNEQFF. The CDR3 nucleotides read TGTGCCAGCAGCTTAGACGTGGGACAGGACAATGAGCAGTTCTTC.

This rearrangement joins TRBV7-2 to TRBJ2-1, with a tentative D call TRBD1 (6 bases). CDR1 is SGHTA, CDR2 FQGNSA, per germline. The ends were cut back, 5 bases at V and 0 bases at J, with 11 bases in the middle. The CDR3 spans 15 residues. CDR3 DNA: TGTGCCAGCAGCCTCACCAGGGGCTCCTACAATGAGCAGTTCTTC. It specifies CASSLTRGSYNEQFF.

The J gene is TRBJ2-3, the V gene TRBV19; unclear D gene. The germline gives CDR1 LNHDA, CDR2 SQIVND (reference sequence). V lost 6 bases and J 0 bases, leaving 16 bases between the germline ends. The CDR3 consists of 16 residues. The CDR3 nucleotides are TGTGCCAGTAGATCCGGGTATAGGTCTAGCACAGATACGCAGTATTTT. Residues: CASRSGYRSSTDTQYF.

This clone was seen ten or more times. The junction differs from germline at one of its ends, possibly a read error. The CDR3 loop is CASSIGTSGNHF. The CDR3 nucleotides read TGTGCCAGTAGTATTGGTACTAGCGGGAACCACTTC. V usage is TRBV19 and J usage is TRBJ2-4; 10 bases fit TRBD2. The length of the CDR3 is 12 residues. The V gene's germline CDR1 is LNHDA and CDR2 SQIVND (reference sequence).

The chain is built from TRBV6-1 and TRBJ1-5; no definite D call. This CDR3 comprises 14 residues. The V end lost 2 bases, the J end lost 3 bases, and 8 bases lay between the germline ends. Germline V gives CDR1 MNHNS, CDR2 SASEGT. CDR3 residues: CASSEQNNNQPQHF. The CDR3, as DNA: TGTGCCAGCAGTGAACAAAACAACAATCAGCCCCAGCATTTT.

The rearrangement joins TRBV5-6 to TRBJ2-7; 10 bases match TRBD1. Germline CDR1 is SGHDT and CDR2 is YYEEEE. V shed 1 base and J 3 bases; nucleotides not matched to a gene: 4. This CDR3 is built from 15 residues. The CDR3: CASSLSGTGDYEQYF. For the CDR3, the DNA is TGTGCCAGCAGCTTGTCAGGGACAGGGGACTACGAGCAGTACTTC.

This chain joins TRBV11-2 and TRBJ2-3; TRBD2 might be the D (6 bases). The CDR3 covers 13 residues. V was shortened by 5 bases and J by 4 bases, with 10 bases between the two germline ends. CDR1 and CDR2 from the germline V gene are SGHAT and FQNNGV. CDR3 loop: CASSPDYPDTQYF. The CDR3 region has the DNA TGTGCCAGCAGCCCGGACTATCCAGATACGCAGTATTTT.

This clone was counted at least ten times. This sequence joins TRBV4-1 and TRBJ2-7; TRBD2 is a possible D gene (5 bases). CDR3 size: 16 residues. V lost 0 bases, J lost 4 bases, and 16 bases lay in between. CDR1 and CDR2 from the germline V gene are MGHRA and YSYEKL. The CDR3, as DNA: TGCGCCAGCAGCCAAGATGAAGCGGCGGCAGCTTACGAGCAGTACTTC. This translates into CASSQDEAAAAYEQYF.

The rearrangement joins TRBV6-5 to TRBJ1-1; D possibly corresponds to TRBD1 (6 bases). Trimming took off 2 bases at V and 6 bases at J, with 16 bases between the two ends. The CDR3 is 15 residues long. Germline V lookup: CDR1 MNHEY, CDR2 SVGAGI. The CDR3 spells CASSYNGGLAAEAFF. The DNA for the CDR3 is TGTGCCAGCAGTTACAATGGGGGGCTAGCGGCTGAAGCTTTCTTT.

In DNA, the CDR3 is TGTGCCAGCAGTGAAGCGCCGTGGCAGGGCAGGTCCTATAATTCACCCCTCCACTTT. It encodes CASSEAPWQGRSYNSPLHF. The gene calls are TRBV2 and TRBJ1-6; possibly TRBD1 for D (5 bases). In germline, CDR1 is SNHLY, CDR2 FYNNEI. This CDR3 has 19 amino acids. V was clipped by 0 bases and J by 1 base, with 16 bases between them.

J is TRBJ1-2 and V is TRBV30; 12 nucleotides match TRBD1. This CDR3 spans 16 amino acids. The J segment lost 0 bases and the V segment lost 4 bases, leaving 6 bases of the junction unmatched. The germline V gene has CDR1 GTSNPN and CDR2 SVGIG (reference sequence). CDR3 nucleotide sequence: TGTGCCTGGATCTGGGGACAGGGGGCAGCTAACTATGGCTACACCTTC. This sequence encodes CAWIWGQGAANYGYTF.

There are a few counts of this clone. The chain links TRBV5-4 to TRBJ1-2; 9 bases map to TRBD1. Germline V gene data show CDR1 as SGHNT and CDR2 as YYREEE (reference sequence). The CDR3 spans 14 residues. Trimming at V came to 4 bases and at J to 4 bases, leaving 5 bases not matched to a gene. CDR3 coding DNA: TGTGCCAGCAGCCACGGACAGGGGAGCTATGGCTACACCTTC. This encodes CASSHGQGSYGYTF.

The chain is built from TRBV6-5 and TRBJ2-4; D is perhaps TRBD1 (7 bases). Trimming pared 6 bases from V and 6 bases from J, leaving 15 bases between. This CDR3 is 14 amino acids long. The germline V gene encodes CDR1 MNHEY and CDR2 SVGAGI. CDR3 in DNA: TGTGCCAGCAGCGAGGCGGGACAGCGAAACATTCAGTACTTC. Its translation: CASSEAGQRNIQYF.

The chain is built from TRBV20-1 and TRBJ2-1; 7 bases are a match to TRBD1. The CDR3 contains 14 residues. Germline V gene lookup returns CDR1 DFQATT and CDR2 SNEGSKA (reference sequence). J gave up 6 bases and V 3 bases, and 8 bases lay outside the gene matches. CDR3 DNA: TGCAGTGCTAGTAAAGGGGGCTTTGGCAATGAGCAGTTCTTC. Translating gives CSASKGGFGNEQFF.

This chain uses TRBV11-2 with TRBJ2-7, with TRBD2 matching over 9 bases. V lost 7 bases and J lost 9; bases outside the gene matches: 13. The CDR3 length is 14 residues. Germline V lookup: CDR1 SGHAT, CDR2 FQNNGV. CDR3 sequence reads: CASNLGLAGSVQYF. CDR3 sequence (DNA): TGTGCCAGCAATCTAGGGCTAGCGGGATCCGTGCAGTACTTC. The entire variable domain, with the rest obtained from reference TRBV11-2 and TRBJ2-7, is as follows: EAGVAQSPRYKIIEKRQSVAFWCNPISGHATLYWYQQILGQGPKLLIQFQNNGVVDDSQLPKDRFSAERLKGVDSTLKIQPAKLEDSAVYLCASNLGLAGSVQYFGPGTRLTVT.

A word on this clone: This CDR3 is also generated by other DNA sequences in the sample. V gene TRBV10-1 combines with J gene TRBJ1-2; D perhaps matches TRBD1 (5 bases). The CDR3 totals 13 residues. Germline V gene data show CDR1 as WNHNN and CDR2 as SYGVQD (reference sequence). Between the trimmed V and J ends, which lost 3 bases and 8 bases, there was a span of 13 bases. DNA for the CDR3: TGCGCCAGCAGTGAAGGCCAGGGTCGAGGCTACACCTTC. Amino acid sequence: CASSEGQGRGYTF.

The chain joins TRBV19 to TRBJ2-3; tentative D call: TRBD2 (5 bases). The CDR3 consists of 14 residues. Germline assignment: CDR1 LNHDA and CDR2 SQIVND (reference sequence). V lost 6 bases, J lost 6 bases, and 16 bases lay in between. Written as DNA, the CDR3 is TGTGCCAGTAGCCGAGAGGGATGGCTGGATACGCAGTATTTT. Amino acids: CASSREGWLDTQYF. The variable domain in full, completed from reference TRBV19 and TRBJ2-3, reads DGGITQSPKYLFRKEGQNVTLSCEQNLNHDAMYWYRQDPGQGLRLIYYSQIVNDFQKGDIAEGYSVSREKKESFPLTVTSAQKNPTAFYLCASSREGWLDTQYFGPGTRLTVL.

The V and J genes are TRBV5-4 and TRBJ2-7; D gene uncertain. This CDR3 is built from 14 residues. CDR1 and CDR2 (germline): SGHNT, YYREEE (reference sequence). The ends were cut back, 3 bases at V and 2 bases at J, with 12 bases in the middle. CDR3 sequence: CASSSDGVPYEQYF. CDR3 nucleotides: TGTGCCAGCAGCTCCGACGGAGTACCCTACGAGCAGTACTTC.

This chain joins TRBV29-1 and TRBJ1-1; D remains ambiguous. Germline V CDR1 and CDR2: SQVTM, ANQGSEA. The V end was cut by 6 bases, the J end by 2 bases, with 10 bases between. The CDR3 sequence is 12 residues long. As DNA, the CDR3 is TGCAGCGTCTACACAGTTAACACTGAAGCTTTCTTT. Encoded protein: CSVYTVNTEAFF.

CDR3 sequence (DNA): TGCGCCAGCAGCTTGACAGGGAGCTCTGGGGCCAACGTCCTGACTTTC. It encodes CASSLTGSSGANVLTF. The chain uses TRBV5-1 and TRBJ2-6; D may be TRBD1 (6 bases). The length of the CDR3 is 16 residues. Germline assignment: CDR1 SGHRS and CDR2 YFSETQ. V shed 1 base and J shed 0 bases, with 8 bases lying between them. The full variable domain, in which reference TRBV5-1 and TRBJ2-6 provide the parts outside the CDR3, is KAGVTQTPRYLIKTRGQQVTLSCSPISGHRSVSWYQQTPGQGLQFLFEYFSETQRNKGNFPGRFSGRQFSNSRSEMNVSTLELGDSALYLCASSLTGSSGANVLTFGAGSRLTVL.